What follows are 28 T cell receptor beta chains derived from one specimen sequenced in a study of Graves' ophthalmopathy and Graves' hyperthyroidism. TCR beta CDR3 amplification used RNA transcripts. The library came from an HTBI-primed first-round RT-PCR and a second-round multiplex PCR. MiXCR, applied by TCRdb to the multiplex PCR reads, yields one record per CDR3 protein. The sample comprises 600,000 to 650,000 distinct CDR3 sequences, about a fifth of which are singletons, and around 6.5% rests with the top ten. Sequenced sample: peripheral blood. Receptors were obtained from a young woman with stable Graves' hyperthyroidism. Some clones in this sample may be carry-over from other donors' samples.

This clonotype was recorded many times. V and J are TRBV6-1 and TRBJ2-5, with D perhaps TRBD2 (6 bases). V was clipped by 8 bases and J by 4 bases, with 14 bases between them. The CDR3 is 13 residues long. Germline loops: CDR1 MNHNS, CDR2 SASEGT. For the CDR3, the DNA is TGTGCCAGCGCCTACGGGGGTGCAGAGACCCAGTACTTC. It is translated as CASAYGGAETQYF.

The gene calls are TRBV7-2 and TRBJ2-7, with D perhaps assigned TRBD1 or TRBD2 (6 bases each). Germline V gives CDR1 SGHTA, CDR2 FQGNSA. The CDR3 spans 14 residues. V was shortened by 2 bases and J by 5 bases, with 13 bases between the two germline ends. DNA for the CDR3: TGTGCCAGCAGCTTAAGGGGGGCGCTCAACGAGCAGTACTTC. It is translated as CASSLRGALNEQYF.

This clonotype was observed many times. The rearrangement joins TRBV7-3 to TRBJ2-2; 7 bases agree with TRBD2. Per germline, CDR1 SGHTA and CDR2 FQGTGA. The CDR3 contains 16 residues. With 2 bases clipped from V and 2 bases from J, the junction kept 5 bases outside the gene matches. The CDR3 loop is CASSLSLAANTGELFF. CDR3 nucleotides: TGTGCCAGCAGCTTATCTCTAGCGGCCAACACCGGGGAGCTGTTTTTT.

The V gene is TRBV4-1, the J gene TRBJ1-1; D possibly corresponds to TRBD1 (6 bases). The germline V gene encodes CDR1 MGHRA and CDR2 YSYEKL. The length of the CDR3 is 16 residues. V shed 3 bases and J shed 0 bases, with 14 bases lying between them. The CDR3 nucleotides read TGCGCCAGCAGCCATGACCGGGACACTCTGAACACTGAAGCTTTCTTT. It translates to CASSHDRDTLNTEAFF.

This clonotype was detected many times. The V and J genes are TRBV11-2 and TRBJ1-6, with D unclear. This CDR3 is 11 amino acids long. Trimming took 8 bases from V and 12 from J, leaving 11 bases between them. CDR1 is SGHAT and CDR2 is FQNNGV in the germline V gene. The CDR3 DNA sequence: TGTGCCAGCGGGTTGGGTAAACCCCTCCACTTT. It translates to CASGLGKPLHF.

This clonotype showed up many times. The rearrangement joins TRBV6-5 to TRBJ2-5; TRBD2 matches 9 bases. The V segment lost 4 bases and the J segment 5 bases; nucleotides outside the gene matches: 8. The CDR3 extends over 15 amino acids. In germline, CDR1 is MNHEY, CDR2 SVGAGI. The DNA of the CDR3 is TGTGCCAGCAGTTCGGGCGGGGGGGCCGGCGAGACCCAGTACTTC. It translates to CASSSGGGAGETQYF.

This chain links TRBV7-8 with TRBJ2-5, with D perhaps TRBD1 or TRBD2 (5 bases each). The germline V gene encodes CDR1 SGHVS and CDR2 FQNEAQ. The CDR3 covers 15 residues. V was clipped by 5 bases and J by 1 base, with 14 bases between them. This chain's CDR3 is CASSRTRDRQETQYF. The CDR3 DNA follows: TGTGCCAGCAGCCGTACCCGGGACCGCCAAGAGACCCAGTACTTC.

This clonotype was detected many times. This rearrangement joins TRBV6-1 to TRBJ2-5; D is tentatively TRBD1 or TRBD2 (5 bases each). V was shortened by 0 bases and J by 5 bases, with 7 bases between the two germline ends. Germline V gives CDR1 MNHNS, CDR2 SASEGT. The CDR3 runs 13 residues. The CDR3 protein is CASSEAGEETQYF. As DNA, the CDR3 is TGTGCCAGCAGTGAAGCAGGGGAGGAGACCCAGTACTTC.

For this clonotype: The conserved final phenylalanine or tryptophan is absent from the CDR3, which likely points to a read error. V and J are TRBV6-5 and TRBJ1-2; D not resolved. The germline V gene encodes CDR1 MNHEY and CDR2 SVGAGI. V shed 0 bases and J shed 6 bases, with 11 bases lying between them. This CDR3 has 14 residues. The CDR3 coding sequence is TGTGCCAGCAGTTACTCGAAAGCCAGCCATGGCTACACCGTC. Its translation is CASSYSKASHGYTV.

In this sample, this clonotype turned up many times. This chain's CDR3 is CASSERGGPYGYTF. CDR3 nucleotides: TGTGCCAGCAGTGAACGGGGGGGCCCCTATGGCTACACCTTC. The chain links TRBV6-1 to TRBJ1-2; D might be TRBD1 (6 bases). Deletions cut 2 bases from V and 4 bases from J, with 11 bases between. This CDR3 is built from 14 residues. CDR1 is MNHNS, CDR2 SASEGT, per germline.

The rearrangement joins TRBV6-1 to TRBJ1-2; possible D gene TRBD1, 5 bases. Per the germline V gene, CDR1 is MNHNS and CDR2 is SASEGT. The CDR3 loop spans 14 amino acids. V lost 2 bases and J 3 bases, leaving 10 bases between the germline ends. The CDR3 loop reads CASSESRDYYGYTF. In nucleotides, the CDR3 is TGTGCCAGCAGTGAATCAAGGGACTACTATGGCTACACCTTC.

This clonotype was counted at least ten times. V gene TRBV20-1 combines with J gene TRBJ2-7; 8 positions match TRBD1. The length of the CDR3 is 14 residues. The germline V gene encodes CDR1 DFQATT and CDR2 SNEGSKA (reference sequence). Trimming cost V 5 bases and J 2 bases; bases outside gene matches: 8. Written as DNA, the CDR3 is TGCAGTGCTCCCCCAGGGGGCATCACCTACGAGCAGTACTTC. Its protein is CSAPPGGITYEQYF.

This clonotype was picked up many times. CDR3 coding DNA: TGTGCCAGCAGCCCCGGCCGAGGACACACTGAAGCTTTCTTT. Protein: CASSPGRGHTEAFF. The V call is TRBV12-3 or TRBV12-4, the J call TRBJ1-1, with D uncertain. The CDR3 contains 14 residues. V was shortened by 6 bases and J by 3 bases, with 14 bases between the two germline ends.

This clonotype occurred many times. The gene calls are TRBV6-5 and TRBJ1-6; perhaps TRBD1 as D (5 bases). The CDR3 is 14 amino acids. V was cut by 4 bases and J by 9 bases, with 13 bases left in between. Germline V gene data show CDR1 as MNHEY and CDR2 as SVGAGI. CDR3 region: CASSSREGISPLHF. In nucleotides, the CDR3 is TGTGCCAGCAGTTCCAGGGAAGGAATTTCACCCCTCCACTTT.

The V call is TRBV5-1, the J call TRBJ1-1; D perhaps matches TRBD1 (5 bases). CDR1 is SGHRS and CDR2 is YFSETQ in the germline V gene. The CDR3 spans 15 residues. V lost 5 bases to trimming and J lost 1 base, with 15 bases between them. The CDR3: CASRTSQGGNTEAFF. As DNA, the CDR3 is TGCGCCAGCAGAACTTCCCAGGGTGGGAACACTGAAGCTTTCTTT.

This chain links TRBV7-9 with TRBJ1-2; D unresolved. With 2 bases removed from V and 4 bases from J, the gap between germline ends came to 11 bases. The CDR3 extends over 14 amino acids. CDR1 is SEHNR, CDR2 FQNEAQ, per germline (reference sequence). CDR3 sequence (DNA): TGTGCCAGCAGCTTAAGTCGTCAGACCTATGGCTACACCTTC. It is translated as CASSLSRQTYGYTF.

This clonotype was counted at least ten times. The chain recombines TRBV11-1 with TRBJ2-2; D possibly corresponds to TRBD1 (6 bases). Germline loops: CDR1 SGHAT, CDR2 FQDESV (reference sequence). This CDR3 region has 14 residues. The V end was cut by 6 bases, the J end by 6 bases, with 14 bases between. The CDR3 DNA follows: TGTGCCAGCAGAGAACAGGGAGCCGCCGGGGAGCTGTTTTTT. Amino acids: CASREQGAAGELFF.

This clonotype was seen many times. The rearrangement joins TRBV9 to TRBJ1-2; TRBD1 matches at 7 bases. Germline CDR1 reads SGDLS; CDR2 reads YYNGEE. J lost 5 bases, V lost 3 bases, and 10 bases had no gene match. The CDR3 covers 15 residues. The CDR3 region is CASSARDSEVYGYTF. In nucleotides, the CDR3 is TGTGCCAGCAGCGCACGGGACAGCGAAGTATATGGCTACACCTTC.

This clonotype has just a few counts. The rearrangement joins TRBV27 to TRBJ1-5; unclear D gene. The CDR3 runs to 10 residues. Between the trimmed V and J ends, which lost 6 bases and 9 bases, there was a span of 6 bases. In germline, CDR1 is MNHEY, CDR2 SMNVEV (reference sequence). The CDR3 spells CASSTGPQHF. For the CDR3, the DNA is TGTGCCAGCAGCACGGGGCCCCAGCATTTT.

There are a few counts of this clonotype. The J gene is TRBJ2-2, the V gene TRBV3-1; D perhaps matches TRBD2 (6 bases). The germline gives CDR1 LGHDT, CDR2 YNNKEL (reference sequence). Trimming took off 1 base at V and 7 bases at J, with 13 bases between the two ends. The CDR3 is 15 residues long. The CDR3 spells CASSQVGRGSGELFF. The CDR3 coding sequence is TGTGCCAGCAGCCAAGTCGGTCGGGGGAGCGGGGAGCTGTTTTTT.

This clonotype was recorded at least ten times. This chain joins TRBV19 and TRBJ1-1; no clear D. The V gene's germline CDR1 is LNHDA and CDR2 SQIVND (reference sequence). CDR3 size: 11 residues. V dropped 9 bases and J dropped 4 bases, with 9 bases sitting between them. The CDR3 loop is CASSWGTEAFF. The CDR3 coding sequence is TGTGCCAGCAGTTGGGGCACTGAAGCTTTCTTT.

This rearrangement joins TRBV2 to TRBJ2-2; the D gene is possibly TRBD1 (5 bases). The CDR3 is 13 residues long. V was trimmed by 6 bases and J by 8 bases, leaving 13 bases between them. Per germline, CDR1 SNHLY and CDR2 FYNNEI. DNA for the CDR3: TGTGCCAGCAGACAAAACCCAGGGGGGGAGCTGTTTTTT. Its protein product is CASRQNPGGELFF. Based on the CDR3 plus reference TRBV2 and TRBJ2-2, the full variable domain is EPEVTQTPSHQVTQMGQEVILRCVPISNHLYFYWYRQILGQKVEFLVSFYNNEISEKSEIFDDQFSVERPDGSNFTLKIRSTKLEDSAMYFCASRQNPGGELFFGEGSRLTVL.

The chain recombines TRBV5-1 with TRBJ1-1, with D possibly TRBD1 on 6 matching bases. Germline CDR1 SGHRS, CDR2 YFSETQ. The CDR3 extends over 14 amino acids. With 4 bases removed from V and 7 bases from J, the gap between germline ends came to 17 bases. The CDR3 spells CASSGRGPVDEAFF. The CDR3 nucleotides are TGCGCCAGCAGCGGACGGGGGCCGGTTGATGAAGCTTTCTTT.

The CDR3 coding sequence is TGTGCCAGCAGTTATCAGGGGAACAATTCACCCCTCCACTTT. As protein: CASSYQGNNSPLHF. The V gene is TRBV6-2 or TRBV6-3, the J gene TRBJ1-6; the D gene is possibly TRBD1 (6 bases). The V gene's germline CDR1 is MNHEY and CDR2 SVGEGT. The CDR3 loop spans 14 amino acids. Trimming removed 3 bases at V and 7 bases at J, with 10 bases between.

V usage is TRBV12-3 or TRBV12-4 and J usage is TRBJ1-1, with a weak D call TRBD1 (5 bases). This CDR3 region has 15 residues. Deletions cut 1 base from V and 4 bases from J, with 13 bases between. CDR3: CASSLGGGSVTEAFF. Written as DNA, the CDR3 is TGTGCCAGCAGTTTAGGGGGCGGTAGTGTCACTGAAGCTTTCTTT.

Ten or more counts support this clonotype. CDR3 sequence reads: CASSWWEETQYF. For the CDR3, the DNA is TGTGCCAGCAGCTGGTGGGAAGAGACCCAGTACTTC. This rearrangement joins TRBV11-2 to TRBJ2-5; D unclear. Trimming took 4 bases from V and 3 from J, leaving 6 bases between them. This CDR3 is 12 amino acids long. Per the germline V gene, CDR1 is SGHAT and CDR2 is FQNNGV.

The chain is built from TRBV12-3 or TRBV12-4 and TRBJ2-7; TRBD1 might be the D (5 bases). V lost 6 bases and J lost 0, with 12 bases in between. This CDR3 region has 14 residues. DNA of the CDR3: TGTGCCAGCAGGGAGCAGGGCGCCTCCTACGAGCAGTACTTC. Translation gives CASREQGASYEQYF.

The chain has TRBV20-1 and TRBJ1-5; the D is unclear. The germline CDR1 and CDR2 sequences are DFQATT and SNEGSKA (reference sequence). V lost 0 bases to trimming and J lost 7 bases, with 16 bases between them. This CDR3 spans 15 amino acids. CDR3 amino acids: CSAREWGGFKQPQHF. The CDR3 DNA sequence: TGCAGTGCTAGAGAATGGGGTGGGTTTAAGCAGCCCCAGCATTTT.